Listed below are T cell receptor beta chains from one sample, sequenced in a study of naive and memory T cell subsets. From the UMI-ligation and nested PCR reads, TCRdb called clonotypes with MiXCR, one entry per CDR3 protein. The table includes under 35,000 distinct CDR3 sequences, approximately 12% detected once. Sequences were obtained from effector memory CD4+ T cells from blood. The receptors come from a human donor in good health. Both conserved end residues are part of each CDR3. D genes are given only for firm matches. Part of the rows lack a size; the others show once, few, many or a class for expanded clones.

J: TRBJ1-5
size: many
D: NA
V: TRBV5-1
length: 15
DNA: TGTGCCAGCAGTTTAGGATCGGGCGGCAATCAGCCCCAGCATTTT
CDR3: CASSLGSGGNQPQHF

J: TRBJ1-6
size: NA
D: NA
V: TRBV7-2
length: 16
DNA: TGTGCCAGCAGCTTAGAGGGAAGCTCCTATAATTCACCCCTCCACTTT
CDR3: CASSLEGSSYNSPLHF

J: TRBJ2-1
size: many
D: TRBD2
V: TRBV7-9
length: 14
DNA: TGTGCCAGCAGACTAGCGGGGGACACCAATGAGCAGTTCTTC
CDR3: CASRLAGDTNEQFF

J: TRBJ2-2
size: few
D: NA
V: TRBV7-9
length: 14
DNA: TGTGCCAGCAGCCCGGGCCTTAACACCGGGGAGCTGTTTTTT
CDR3: CASSPGLNTGELFF

J: TRBJ2-1
size: NA
D: NA
V: TRBV29-1
length: 15
DNA: TGCAGCGGTGGGCTCCGGGGGTCCCCGAACAATGAGCAGTTCTTC
CDR3: CSGGLRGSPNNEQFF

J: TRBJ2-3
size: many
D: NA
V: TRBV20-1
length: 15
DNA: TGCAGTGCTAGTCCCCGTAGGGGGGGCACAGATACGCAGTATTTT
CDR3: CSASPRRGGTDTQYF

J: TRBJ2-5
size: NA
D: TRBD2
V: TRBV4-1
length: 20
DNA: TGCGCCAGCAGCCAACGCCCGGCGGGACTAGCGGGAGCAGGCGGTGAGACCCAGTACTTC
CDR3: CASSQRPAGLAGAGGETQYF

J: TRBJ1-2
size: few
D: NA
V: TRBV20-1
length: 12
DNA: TGCAGTGCTGGACGCGGGGCCAGGGGCTACACCTTC
CDR3: CSAGRGARGYTF

J: TRBJ1-5
size: NA
D: TRBD1
V: TRBV12-3/TRBV12-4
length: 15
DNA: TGTGCCAGCAGTATGGGACAGAGAGACCATCAGCCCCAGCATTTT
CDR3: CASSMGQRDHQPQHF

J: TRBJ2-2
size: NA
D: NA
V: TRBV7-6
length: 12
DNA: TGTGCCAGCTCGGTTGGGCCCGGGGAGCTGTTTTTT
CDR3: CASSVGPGELFF

J: TRBJ2-1
size: few
D: TRBD2
V: TRBV30
length: 13
DNA: TGTGCCTATGGAACTAGCGGATACAATGAGCAGTTCTTC
CDR3: CAYGTSGYNEQFF

J: TRBJ2-1
size: few
D: TRBD2
V: TRBV5-1
length: 14
DNA: TGCGCCAGCAGCTTGGTGGGGGGGTCCAATGAGCAGTTCTTC
CDR3: CASSLVGGSNEQFF

J: TRBJ1-1
size: few
D: TRBD1
V: TRBV28
length: 14
DNA: TGTGCCAGCAGTACAATCAGGGGGAGGAATGAAGCTTTCTTT
CDR3: CASSTIRGRNEAFF

J: TRBJ2-1
size: few
D: TRBD2
V: TRBV5-5
length: 15
DNA: TGTGCCAGCAGCCAAACTAGCGGGAGGGCCTCGCTGCAGTTCTTC
CDR3: CASSQTSGRASLQFF

J: TRBJ2-7
size: many
D: TRBD1
V: TRBV6-2/TRBV6-3
length: 16
DNA: TGTGCCAGCAGTTACGGGTTTCCAGGGGGCACGGGCGAGCAGTACTTC
CDR3: CASSYGFPGGTGEQYF

J: TRBJ1-5
size: few
D: NA
V: TRBV20-1
length: 14
DNA: TGCAGTGCTAGAAGGAGTGCTGGCAATCAGCCCCAGCATTTT
CDR3: CSARRSAGNQPQHF

J: TRBJ2-1
size: few
D: TRBD2
V: TRBV20-1
length: 15
DNA: TGCAGTGCGGCGCCCACTAGCGGGAAGGTCGGTGAGCAGTTCTTC
CDR3: CSAAPTSGKVGEQFF

J: TRBJ2-7
size: medium-sized
D: TRBD1
V: TRBV20-1
length: 15
DNA: TGCAGTGCTAGAGACCGGGACAGGGGGACCTACGAGCAGTACTTC
CDR3: CSARDRDRGTYEQYF

J: TRBJ1-1
size: few
D: NA
V: TRBV6-5
length: 15
DNA: TGTGCCAGCATCAGGGCGGCAGGGAGGGGCACTGAAGCTTTCTTT
CDR3: CASIRAAGRGTEAFF

J: TRBJ2-3
size: many
D: TRBD2
V: TRBV20-1
length: 15
DNA: TGCAGTGCTACGGTTCTAGCGGACCTCACAGATACGCAGTATTTT
CDR3: CSATVLADLTDTQYF

J: TRBJ2-7
size: few
D: NA
V: TRBV7-2
length: 13
DNA: TGTGCCAGCTCGTTACAGGTAGCCTACGAGCAGTACTTC
CDR3: CASSLQVAYEQYF

J: TRBJ2-7
size: many
D: NA
V: TRBV7-8
length: 14
DNA: TGTGCCAGCAGCTTAACGGACGGTACCTACGAGCAGTACTTC
CDR3: CASSLTDGTYEQYF

J: TRBJ2-1
size: NA
D: TRBD2
V: TRBV6-2/TRBV6-3
length: 16
DNA: TGTGCCAGCAGCCCGGGGAAGCGGGAGGTCTACAATGAGCAGTTCTTC
CDR3: CASSPGKREVYNEQFF

J: TRBJ1-2
size: few
D: NA
V: TRBV7-9
length: 12
DNA: TGTGCCAGCAGCCCCGAAGTCTATGGCTACACCTTC
CDR3: CASSPEVYGYTF

J: TRBJ2-1
size: many
D: TRBD2
V: TRBV11-1
length: 16
DNA: TGTGCCAGCAGCTTGATGGGGAGGGCCTCCTACAATGAGCAGTTCTTC
CDR3: CASSLMGRASYNEQFF

J: TRBJ2-4
size: NA
D: TRBD2
V: TRBV6-2/TRBV6-3
length: 16
DNA: TGTGCCAGCAGTAGGACTAGCGGGGTCCTCCCGAACATTCAGTACTTC
CDR3: CASSRTSGVLPNIQYF

J: TRBJ2-3
size: many
D: NA
V: TRBV9
length: 18
DNA: TGTGCCAGCAGCGTAGCTACACCGGGACCTCTAACCACAGATACGCAGTATTTT
CDR3: CASSVATPGPLTTDTQYF

J: TRBJ2-7
size: many
D: NA
V: TRBV18
length: 13
DNA: TGTGCCAGCTCACCCCCTTCTTCTTACGAGCAGTACTTC
CDR3: CASSPPSSYEQYF

J: TRBJ1-1
size: NA
D: NA
V: TRBV11-2
length: 14
DNA: TGTGCCAGCAGCCGAGACTACAGCGGCACTGAAGCTTTCTTT
CDR3: CASSRDYSGTEAFF

J: TRBJ1-2
size: few
D: NA
V: TRBV5-1
length: 15
DNA: TGCGCCAGCAGCCCCAGGGACACCCCTAACTATGGCTACACCTTC
CDR3: CASSPRDTPNYGYTF

J: TRBJ1-1
size: NA
D: NA
V: TRBV6-2/TRBV6-3
length: 14
DNA: TGTGCCAGCAGTTACAACAGAAGGAATACTGAAGCTTTCTTT
CDR3: CASSYNRRNTEAFF

J: TRBJ2-1
size: many
D: NA
V: TRBV29-1
length: 14
DNA: TGCAGCGTTGGGTCGCCGAGGCGCTACAATGAGCAGTTCTTC
CDR3: CSVGSPRRYNEQFF

J: TRBJ2-1
size: many
D: TRBD2
V: TRBV7-7
length: 15
DNA: TGTGCCAGCAGCCCCGGGGGGGCGTTGCACAATGAGCAGTTCTTC
CDR3: CASSPGGALHNEQFF

J: TRBJ2-4
size: NA
D: NA
V: TRBV5-8
length: 13
DNA: TGTGCCAGCAGCTTCTCCGGGACAAACATTCAGTACTTC
CDR3: CASSFSGTNIQYF

J: TRBJ2-3
size: NA
D: NA
V: TRBV13
length: 15
DNA: TGTGCCAGCAGCCGGTGGGAGCGACGGACAGATACGCAGTATTTT
CDR3: CASSRWERRTDTQYF

J: TRBJ1-4
size: NA
D: NA
V: TRBV3-1
length: 12
DNA: TGTGCCAGCGGCCGGCAGGATGGAAAACTGTTTTTT
CDR3: CASGRQDGKLFF